A single sample gave rise to the 13 T cell receptor beta chains below, sequenced in a study of shared clonotypes between healthy human individuals. The protocol was immunoSEQ multiplex PCR, while the TCRdb copy is restricted to in-frame clones and leaves out a portion. The table has over a million clones, 96% seen once. Sequenced: naive CD4+ T cells sorted from blood. Subset denoted: CD45RA+ positively selected. These receptors were collected from a man under 40 in good health.

This chain connects TRBV28 to TRBJ2-7, with D possibly being TRBD1 (6 bases). The CDR3 runs to 12 residues. CDR1 is MDHEN and CDR2 is SYDVKM in the germline V gene. The V end was cut by 6 bases, the J end by 7 bases, with 13 bases between. The chain's CDR3 is CASSSTGKEQYF. The CDR3 nucleotides are TGTGCCAGCAGCTCTACAGGGAAAGAGCAGTACTTC.

This clone was seen a few times. The sample contains more than one DNA sequence encoding this CDR3. This chain uses TRBV7-2 with TRBJ2-3; D ambiguous. The CDR3 extends over 12 amino acids. V lost 1 base and J 1 base, leaving 0 bases between the germline ends. Germline V gene lookup returns CDR1 SGHTA and CDR2 FQGNSA. CDR3 DNA: TGTGCCAGCAGCTTAGGCACAGATACGCAGTATTTT. It specifies CASSLGTDTQYF.

The chain combines TRBV7-2 with TRBJ1-2; D not resolved. The CDR3 extends over 14 amino acids. Germline CDR1 is SGHTA and CDR2 is FQGNSA. The V end lost 1 base, the J end lost 5 bases, and 11 bases lay between the germline ends. CDR3 in amino acids: CASSLGRTPYGYTF. Here the CDR3 DNA reads TGTGCCAGCAGCTTAGGGAGGACCCCTTATGGCTACACCTTC.

The V and J genes are TRBV19 and TRBJ1-5; 7 bases fit TRBD1. The CDR3 is 14 amino acids. The junction had 3 bases not matched to a gene; V was cut back by 5 bases and J by 2 bases. Germline V gene data show CDR1 as LNHDA and CDR2 as SQIVND (reference sequence). The CDR3 loop reads CASSGGQGNQPQHF. The CDR3 nucleotides read TGTGCCAGTAGTGGAGGACAGGGCAATCAGCCCCAGCATTTT.

Concerning this clone: The sample holds other DNA sequences that translate to the same CDR3. This sequence joins TRBV18 and TRBJ2-5, with D maybe TRBD1 (6 bases). The CDR3 is 13 amino acids. Trimming stripped 2 bases from V and 3 bases from J, with 7 bases between. Germline V lookup: CDR1 KGHSH, CDR2 LQKENI. The CDR3 coding sequence is TGTGCCAGCTCACCAAGGACAGAAGAGACCCAGTACTTC. Its translation: CASSPRTEETQYF.

This clone was detected only once. The V and J genes are TRBV4-3 and TRBJ2-5; 8 bases are a match to TRBD1. Germline V lookup: CDR1 LGHNA, CDR2 YSLEER. The CDR3 extends over 18 amino acids. V shed 0 bases and J 2 bases; nucleotides not matched to a gene: 11. The CDR3 here is CASSQDHRDRYLQETQYF. As DNA, the CDR3 is TGCGCCAGCAGCCAAGATCATCGGGACAGGTACCTTCAAGAGACCCAGTACTTC.

The chain employs TRBV29-1 and TRBJ2-7; D perhaps matches TRBD1 (5 bases). Germline V gene lookup returns CDR1 SQVTM and CDR2 ANQGSEA. V lost 6 bases and J 2 bases, leaving 8 bases between the germline ends. This CDR3 spans 11 amino acids. CDR3 loop: CSVQTAYEQYF. Here the CDR3 DNA reads TGCAGCGTGCAGACAGCCTACGAGCAGTACTTC.

The chain is built from TRBV5-1 and TRBJ2-2, with D tentatively TRBD2 (6 bases). Trimming shortened V by 4 bases and J by 3 bases, and 10 bases separated the two germline ends. Germline V lookup: CDR1 SGHRS, CDR2 YFSETQ. The CDR3 has 14 amino acids. CDR3 DNA sequence: TGCGCCAGCAGCGACGGGACTTACACCGGGGAGCTGTTTTTT. This translates into CASSDGTYTGELFF.

Comments on this clone: The sample has other DNA sequences that encode this CDR3 too. The genes are TRBV28 and TRBJ2-7; the match to TRBD2 covers 7 bases. The germline CDR1 and CDR2 sequences are MDHEN and SYDVKM. V shed 6 bases, J shed 3 bases, and the junction held 5 bases outside the gene matches. This CDR3 has 13 residues. The CDR3 sequence: CASSLSGNYEQYF. The DNA for the CDR3 is TGTGCCAGCAGCCTCAGCGGGAACTACGAGCAGTACTTC.

The chain links TRBV6-6 to TRBJ2-1; 15 bases agree with TRBD2. This CDR3 is built from 16 residues. V shed 6 bases and J 7 bases; nucleotides not matched to a gene: 7. Germline V gene data show CDR1 as MNHNY and CDR2 as SVGAGI (reference sequence). The CDR3 is CASRSPGTSGRNEQFF. The CDR3 nucleotides are TGTGCCAGCAGGTCTCCGGGGACTAGCGGGAGGAATGAGCAGTTCTTC.

The chain employs TRBV9 and TRBJ2-1, with 8 nucleotides matching TRBD2. This CDR3 has 16 amino acids. Germline lookup yields CDR1 SGDLS and CDR2 YYNGEE. V trimming: 0 bases; J trimming: 4 bases; junction bases outside the gene matches: 6. The CDR3 sequence is CASSVALAGNYNEQFF. DNA for the CDR3: TGTGCCAGCAGCGTAGCGCTAGCGGGTAATTACAATGAGCAGTTCTTC. The full variable domain, in which reference TRBV9 and TRBJ2-1 provide the parts outside the CDR3, is DSGVTQTPKHLITATGQRVTLRCSPRSGDLSVYWYQQSLDQGLQFLIQYYNGEERAKGNILERFSAQQFPDLHSELNLSSLELGDSALYFCASSVALAGNYNEQFFGPGTRLTVL.

On this clone: Other DNA sequences of this sample code for an identical CDR3. This chain links TRBV28 with TRBJ1-2; unclear D gene. V gave up 2 bases and J gave up 5 bases, with 6 bases separating them. This CDR3 is built from 12 residues. Germline V CDR1 and CDR2: MDHEN, SYDVKM. The CDR3 nucleotides are TGTGCCAGCAGTTTAAGAGGGTATGGCTACACCTTC. Protein product: CASSLRGYGYTF.

On this clone: The CDR3 does not close with the conserved phenylalanine or tryptophan, likely indicating a read error. The DNA is left out, because the CDR3 cannot be placed on it with certainty; the CDR3 is given as TCRdb lists it. The V call is TRBV10-3, the J call TRBJ2-7; TRBD1, as called in the table, went unchecked against the DNA. The CDR3 sequence runs 9 residues, both termini included. Germline CDR1 and CDR2: ENHRY and SYGVKD. CDR3 amino acids: CAIETPDNS.